This is a list of T cell receptor beta chains from one sample in a study of blood T cell repertoires in COVID-19. TCRdb's copy holds only in-frame clones and misses some; the assay was immunoSEQ multiplex PCR. The sample lists some 200,000 clones; 87% were seen once. Specimen: peripheral blood. These receptors were taken from a woman between 18 and 29 years old who had recovered from COVID-19. The CDR3 runs from the conserved cysteine through the conserved F or W. A D gene is named only where the DNA matches it firmly. Clone size is not always given. Where it is, it says once, few, many or a class for expanded clones.

v_gene: TRBV9
d_gene: .
j_gene: TRBJ2-1
abundance: once
CDR3aa: CASSVLGGSEQFF
CDR3nt: TGTGCCAGCAGCGTTTTAGGGGGTAGTGAGCAGTTCTTC

v_gene: TRBV3-1/TRBV3-2
d_gene: TRBD1
j_gene: TRBJ2-1
abundance: .
CDR3aa: CASSQPRGTGYNEQFF
CDR3nt: TGTGCCAGCAGCCAACCCAGGGGGACAGGGTACAATGAGCAGTTCTTC

v_gene: TRBV7-9
d_gene: TRBD2
j_gene: TRBJ2-3
abundance: .
CDR3aa: CASSSTSGSLYF
CDR3nt: TGTGCCAGCAGCTCGACTAGCGGGAGTCTGTATTTT

v_gene: TRBV14
d_gene: TRBD2
j_gene: TRBJ2-1
abundance: .
CDR3aa: CASSPRDYLNEQFF
CDR3nt: TGTGCCAGCAGCCCCAGGGACTACTTAAATGAGCAGTTCTTC

v_gene: TRBV7-2
d_gene: TRBD2
j_gene: TRBJ2-3
abundance: .
CDR3aa: CASSYSGMGTDTQYF
CDR3nt: TGTGCCAGCAGCTATAGCGGGATGGGCACAGATACGCAGTATTTT

v_gene: TRBV19
d_gene: .
j_gene: TRBJ1-5
abundance: .
CDR3aa: CASRQGSQPQHF
CDR3nt: TGTGCCAGTAGACAGGGCTCTCAGCCCCAGCATTTT

v_gene: TRBV5-4
d_gene: TRBD1
j_gene: TRBJ2-2
abundance: .
CDR3aa: CASKGGRNTGELFF
CDR3nt: TGTGCCAGCAAAGGGGGCAGGAACACCGGGGAGCTGTTTTTT

v_gene: TRBV7-2
d_gene: TRBD1
j_gene: TRBJ1-3
abundance: .
CDR3aa: CASSSTGPSGNTIYF
CDR3nt: TGTGCCAGCAGCTCGACAGGGCCCTCTGGAAACACCATATATTTT

v_gene: TRBV19
d_gene: TRBD1
j_gene: TRBJ1-2
abundance: .
CDR3aa: CASRLYPTGAPYGYTF
CDR3nt: TGTGCCAGTAGACTCTATCCGACAGGGGCTCCCTATGGCTACACCTTC

v_gene: TRBV6-5
d_gene: .
j_gene: TRBJ2-5
abundance: .
CDR3aa: CASGPPETQYF
CDR3nt: TGTGCCAGCGGCCCGCCGGAGACCCAGTACTTC

v_gene: TRBV7-2
d_gene: .
j_gene: TRBJ2-7
abundance: once
CDR3aa: CASSLKGSAEYEQYF
CDR3nt: TGTGCCAGCAGCCTGAAAGGATCAGCGGAGTACGAGCAGTACTTC

v_gene: TRBV29-1
d_gene: TRBD1
j_gene: TRBJ1-1
abundance: .
CDR3aa: CSVPMTGNAFF
CDR3nt: TGCAGCGTTCCGATGACAGGGAATGCTTTCTTT

v_gene: TRBV11-2
d_gene: .
j_gene: TRBJ1-2
abundance: few
CDR3aa: CASSLDRGGLDGYTF
CDR3nt: TGTGCCAGCAGCTTAGATCGGGGGGGGCTCGATGGCTACACCTTC